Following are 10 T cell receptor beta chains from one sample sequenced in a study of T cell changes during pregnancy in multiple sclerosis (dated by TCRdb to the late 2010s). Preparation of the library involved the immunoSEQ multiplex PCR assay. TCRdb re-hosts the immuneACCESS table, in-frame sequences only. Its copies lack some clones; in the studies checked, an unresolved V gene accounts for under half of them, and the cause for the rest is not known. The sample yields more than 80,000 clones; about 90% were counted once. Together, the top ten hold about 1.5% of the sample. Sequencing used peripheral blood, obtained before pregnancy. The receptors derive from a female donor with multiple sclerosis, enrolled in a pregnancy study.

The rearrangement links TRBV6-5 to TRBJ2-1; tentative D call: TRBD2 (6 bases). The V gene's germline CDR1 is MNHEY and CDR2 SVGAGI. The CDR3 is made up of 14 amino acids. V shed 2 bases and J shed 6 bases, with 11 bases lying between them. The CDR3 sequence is CASSYGGWFNEQFF. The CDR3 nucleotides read TGTGCCAGCAGTTACGGGGGGTGGTTCAATGAGCAGTTCTTC.

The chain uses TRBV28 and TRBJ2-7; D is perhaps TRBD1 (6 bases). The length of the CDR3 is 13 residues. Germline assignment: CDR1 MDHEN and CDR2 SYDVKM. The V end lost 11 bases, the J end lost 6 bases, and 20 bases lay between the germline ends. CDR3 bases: TGTGCCTCCAAGCCGGGACATCCCGTCGAGCAGTACTTC. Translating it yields CASKPGHPVEQYF. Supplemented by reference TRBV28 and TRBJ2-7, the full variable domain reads DVKVTQSSRYLVKRTGEKVFLECVQDMDHENMFWYRQDPGLGLRLIYFSYDVKMKEKGDIPEGYSVSREKKERFSLILESASTNQTSMYLCASKPGHPVEQYFGPGTRLTVT.

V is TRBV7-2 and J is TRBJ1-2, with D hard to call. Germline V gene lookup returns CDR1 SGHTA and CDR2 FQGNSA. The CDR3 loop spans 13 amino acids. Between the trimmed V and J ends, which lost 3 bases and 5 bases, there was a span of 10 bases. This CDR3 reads CASSFSGIYGYTF. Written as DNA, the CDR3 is TGTGCCAGCAGCTTCTCCGGGATATATGGCTACACCTTC. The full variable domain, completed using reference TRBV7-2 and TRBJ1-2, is GAGVSQSPSNKVTEKGKDVELRCDPISGHTALYWYRQSLGQGLEFLIYFQGNSAPDKSGLPSDRFSAERTGGSVSTLTIQRTQQEDSAVYLCASSFSGIYGYTFGSGTRLTVV.

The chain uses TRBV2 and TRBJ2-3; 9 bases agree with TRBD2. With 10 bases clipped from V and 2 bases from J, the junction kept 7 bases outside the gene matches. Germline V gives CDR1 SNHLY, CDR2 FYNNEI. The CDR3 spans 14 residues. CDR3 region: CATPSGDSTDTQYF. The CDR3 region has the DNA TGTGCCACCCCTAGCGGGGATTCCACAGATACGCAGTATTTT.

The CDR3, as DNA: TGTGCCAGCAGTTCCTTCGACAGAATGTACGAGCAGTACTTC. Protein product: CASSSFDRMYEQYF. The chain carries TRBV27 and TRBJ2-7, with D possibly being TRBD1 (5 bases). The CDR3 spans 14 residues. The germline gives CDR1 MNHEY, CDR2 SMNVEV (reference sequence). Trimming shortened V by 4 bases and J by 4 bases, and 14 bases separated the two germline ends.

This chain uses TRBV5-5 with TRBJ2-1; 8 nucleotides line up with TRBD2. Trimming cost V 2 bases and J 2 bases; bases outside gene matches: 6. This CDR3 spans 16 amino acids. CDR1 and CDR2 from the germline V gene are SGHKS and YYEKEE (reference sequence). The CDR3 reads CASSFSTSVTYNEQFF. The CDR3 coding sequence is TGTGCCAGCAGCTTCTCGACTAGCGTGACCTACAATGAGCAGTTCTTC.

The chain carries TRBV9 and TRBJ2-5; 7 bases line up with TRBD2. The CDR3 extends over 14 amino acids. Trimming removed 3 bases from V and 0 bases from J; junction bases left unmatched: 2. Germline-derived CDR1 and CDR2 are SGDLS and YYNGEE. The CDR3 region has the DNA TGTGCCAGCAGCGGGGGACTATACCAAGAGACCCAGTACTTC. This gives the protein CASSGGLYQETQYF.

DNA for the CDR3: TGCAGCGTGATCCCCACAGGGCTTAACACCGGGGAGCTGTTTTTT. It encodes CSVIPTGLNTGELFF. V and J are TRBV29-1 and TRBJ2-2; a weak D match, TRBD1 (6 bases). V was shortened by 6 bases and J by 2 bases, with 16 bases between the two germline ends. In germline, CDR1 is SQVTM, CDR2 ANQGSEA. This CDR3 region has 15 residues.

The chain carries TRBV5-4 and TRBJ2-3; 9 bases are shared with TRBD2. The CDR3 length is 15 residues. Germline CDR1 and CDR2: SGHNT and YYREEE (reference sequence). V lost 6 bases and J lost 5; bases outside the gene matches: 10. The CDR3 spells CASTIWGTSRDTQYF. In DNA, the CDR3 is TGTGCCAGCACCATTTGGGGGACTAGCCGAGATACGCAGTATTTT.

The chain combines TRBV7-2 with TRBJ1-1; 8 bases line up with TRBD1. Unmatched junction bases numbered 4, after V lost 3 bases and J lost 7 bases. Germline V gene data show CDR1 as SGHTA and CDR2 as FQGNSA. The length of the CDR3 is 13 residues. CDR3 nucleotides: TGTGCCAGCAGCTTGACAGGGGACGTTGAAGCTTTCTTT. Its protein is CASSLTGDVEAFF.